Below are 21 T cell receptor beta chains sequenced from a single sample in a study of shared T cell receptors in the human thymus. Libraries were prepared by immunoSEQ multiplex PCR; TCRdb keeps only in-frame clonotypes and omits some of them. In the table there are about 710,000 clones, around 87% of which are singletons. The data were also submitted as part of a second study, on human thymus T cells.

The sequenced sample was thymocytes. Source of these receptors: a boy under two years old with a congenital heart defect.

The chain uses TRBV7-2 and TRBJ2-5; TRBD2 matches at 15 bases. CDR3 length equals 17 residues. Looked up from germline, CDR1 is SGHTA and CDR2 is FQGNSA. J gave up 3 bases and V 5 bases, and 7 bases lay outside the gene matches. CDR3 residues: CASSLPGLAGGEETQYF. CDR3 DNA: TGTGCCAGCAGCCTACCCGGACTAGCGGGAGGGGAAGAGACCCAGTACTTC.

This clone was recorded once. This chain links TRBV7-9 with TRBJ2-3, with TRBD1 as a possible D gene (6 bases). The V end was cut by 5 bases, the J end by 2 bases, with 20 bases between. This CDR3 comprises 17 residues. Germline V gene lookup returns CDR1 SEHNR and CDR2 FQNEAQ (reference sequence). The CDR3 sequence is CASSPFETGRPTDTQYF. The CDR3 DNA sequence: TGTGCCAGCAGCCCTTTCGAGACAGGTCGGCCCACAGATACGCAGTATTTT.

This rearrangement joins TRBV28 to TRBJ2-7; 7 nucleotides agree with TRBD2. CDR1 and CDR2 (germline): MDHEN, SYDVKM. The CDR3 extends over 15 amino acids. Trimming at V came to 6 bases and at J to 3 bases, leaving 11 bases not matched to a gene. The CDR3 DNA reads as TGTGCCAGCAGGGTAAGGACTAGGGACTTCTACGAGCAGTACTTC. The encoded protein is CASRVRTRDFYEQYF.

This clone was picked up one time. This chain connects TRBV6-1 to TRBJ2-3, with 9 bases aligning to TRBD2. The CDR3 sequence is 17 residues long. Germline V gene data show CDR1 as MNHNS and CDR2 as SASEGT. Germline trimming cut 3 bases from V and 0 bases from J; bases unmatched to any gene: 7. CDR3 sequence (DNA): TGTGCCAGCAGTGACAGCGGGAGGCCAACTAGCACAGATACGCAGTATTTT. Translating it yields CASSDSGRPTSTDTQYF.

Worth noting for this clone: An end of the junction does not agree with germline; a read error may underlie this. This chain uses TRBV2 with TRBJ2-7, with D possibly matching TRBD1 (6 bases). This CDR3 has 16 amino acids. CDR1 and CDR2 (germline): SNHLY, FYNNEI. CDR3 sequence: CASSHTGYRIQGCRSF. In nucleotides, the CDR3 is TGTGCCAGCAGCCACACAGGGTACCGGATACAAGGTTGTAGGTCCTTC.

This clone was seen more than once but under ten times. This chain joins TRBV6-5 and TRBJ1-5, with D unclear. The ends were cut back, 2 bases at V and 5 bases at J, with 7 bases in the middle. Germline CDR1 reads MNHEY; CDR2 reads SVGAGI. This CDR3 spans 13 amino acids. The CDR3 region is CASSYDKDQPQHF. CDR3 in DNA: TGTGCCAGCAGTTACGACAAAGATCAGCCCCAGCATTTT.

V and J are TRBV7-9 and TRBJ1-2; D gene uncertain. The CDR3 consists of 15 residues. The germline V gene encodes CDR1 SEHNR and CDR2 FQNEAQ (reference sequence). V was pared by 2 bases and J by 2 bases, with 12 bases between. As DNA, the CDR3 is TGTGCCAGCAGCTTATTCCCGGGAGGGAACTATGGCTACACCTTC. It encodes CASSLFPGGNYGYTF.

Comments on this clone: Within the sample, other DNA sequences also encode this same CDR3. The J gene is TRBJ2-7, the V gene TRBV28; D unresolved. CDR1 and CDR2 (germline): MDHEN, SYDVKM. Between the trimmed V and J ends, which lost 5 bases and 1 base, there was a span of 9 bases. The CDR3 runs to 13 residues. The CDR3 sequence: CASSGGGSYEQYF. DNA of the CDR3: TGTGCCAGCAGTGGTGGCGGTTCCTACGAGCAGTACTTC.

The CDR3 sequence: CAWSPHGVSQPQHF. DNA for the CDR3: TGTGCCTGGAGTCCCCACGGGGTCTCTCAGCCCCAGCATTTT. V and J are TRBV30 and TRBJ1-5; D uncertain. The CDR3 loop spans 14 amino acids. Germline V gene data show CDR1 as GTSNPN and CDR2 as SVGIG (reference sequence). Trimming took off 2 bases at V and 6 bases at J, with 14 bases between the two ends.

The sample holds one count of this clone. V is TRBV6-1 and J is TRBJ1-5; D might be TRBD1 (5 bases). The V end lost 3 bases, the J end lost 2 bases, and 8 bases lay between the germline ends. This CDR3 region has 14 residues. Germline loops: CDR1 MNHNS, CDR2 SASEGT. CDR3 DNA sequence: TGTGCCAGCAGTGACAGGGTGGGCAATCAGCCCCAGCATTTT. Protein: CASSDRVGNQPQHF.

In its sample, this clone was seen a few times. The CDR3 bases are TGCAGCGTGGAGGTAACTGGAAACACCATATATTTT. Protein: CSVEVTGNTIYF. This chain links TRBV29-1 with TRBJ1-3; D gene uncertain. The V and J ends lost 6 bases and 2 bases respectively, with 8 bases between them. The germline gives CDR1 SQVTM, CDR2 ANQGSEA. The CDR3 covers 12 residues.

This chain connects TRBV5-4 to TRBJ2-3, with 15 bases lining up with TRBD2. The ends lost 7 bases at V and 0 bases at J; junction bases unmatched: 15. The CDR3 runs 20 residues. Germline V lookup: CDR1 SGHNT, CDR2 YYREEE (reference sequence). Written as DNA, the CDR3 is TGTGCCAGCGCCCCCGGAGCGGGACTAGCGGGGGGCCTTAGCACAGATACGCAGTATTTT. Encoded protein: CASAPGAGLAGGLSTDTQYF.

The J gene is TRBJ1-1, the V gene TRBV11-2; D gene uncertain. Germline V lookup: CDR1 SGHAT, CDR2 FQNNGV. V dropped 1 base and J dropped 7 bases, with 7 bases sitting between them. This CDR3 comprises 12 residues. The CDR3 DNA reads as TGTGCCAGCAGCTTAGCCGGTTATGAAGCTTTCTTT. Translated, it gives CASSLAGYEAFF.

The chain links TRBV28 to TRBJ1-5, with 9 nucleotides matching TRBD1. Germline values: CDR1 MDHEN, CDR2 SYDVKM. The V gene end was trimmed by 1 base and the J gene end by 0 bases; junction bases not matched to a gene: 10. The CDR3 has 19 amino acids. As DNA, the CDR3 is TGTGCCAGCAGTTTATTTGGGACAGGGTTTGGTTATAGCAATCAGCCCCAGCATTTT. Protein sequence: CASSLFGTGFGYSNQPQHF.

A few counts support this clone. The rearrangement links TRBV19 to TRBJ1-5, with 10 bases matching TRBD1. The trim removed 3 bases at V and 7 bases at J, leaving 6 bases unmatched. This CDR3 comprises 15 residues. Germline values: CDR1 LNHDA, CDR2 SQIVND (reference sequence). The CDR3 sequence is CASSMETGGWQPQHF. CDR3 sequence (DNA): TGTGCCAGTAGTATGGAGACAGGGGGCTGGCAGCCCCAGCATTTT.

On this clone: Different DNA sequences within this sample yield the same CDR3. V gene TRBV28 combines with J gene TRBJ2-7; possible D gene TRBD1, 6 bases. V was cut by 3 bases and J by 1 base, with 7 bases left in between. CDR1 and CDR2 (germline): MDHEN, SYDVKM. The CDR3 covers 13 residues. As DNA, the CDR3 is TGTGCCAGCAGTTTGAGGGGGTCCTACGAGCAGTACTTC. Protein product: CASSLRGSYEQYF.

This chain connects TRBV12-5 to TRBJ2-4; D unclear. The CDR3 is made up of 17 amino acids. Germline V gives CDR1 LGHNT, CDR2 FRNRAP. V lost 3 bases, J lost 7 bases, and 22 bases lay in between. Written as DNA, the CDR3 is TGTGCTAGTGGTTTCCCCCGAAGTGGAAGTCGACTGAACATTCAGTACTTC. Amino acids: CASGFPRSGSRLNIQYF.

This clone was observed a few times. Other nucleotide sequences in the sample specify the same CDR3. The V gene is TRBV4-1, the J gene TRBJ1-1; no clear D. Germline CDR1 is MGHRA and CDR2 is YSYEKL. Trimming shortened V by 2 bases and J by 3 bases, and 10 bases separated the two germline ends. CDR3 size: 14 residues. The CDR3 region is CASSQPNRDTEAFF. The CDR3 DNA is TGCGCCAGCAGCCAACCCAACCGGGACACTGAAGCTTTCTTT.

The chain couples TRBV27 to TRBJ2-7; 9 bases align to TRBD1. The germline CDR1 and CDR2 sequences are MNHEY and SMNVEV (reference sequence). V gave up 6 bases and J gave up 3 bases; unmatched junction bases: 6. The CDR3 has 14 residues. The CDR3 nucleotides read TGTGCCAGCAGCGAGGGACAGGGACTCTACGAGCAGTACTTC. This translates into CASSEGQGLYEQYF.

Details on this clone: Compared with germline, one end of the junction differs, possibly owing to a read error. The sample carries other DNA sequences with the same CDR3. V and J are TRBV4-3 and TRBJ1-6; 8 bases line up with TRBD1. CDR1 LGHNA and CDR2 YSLEER come from the germline V gene. The length of the CDR3 is 16 residues. The CDR3 DNA is TGCGCCAGCAGCCAAGATGTGGGACAGGATAATTCCCCCCTCCACTTT. It encodes CASSQDVGQDNSPLHF.

The rearrangement uses TRBV6-1 and TRBJ1-1, with a weak D call TRBD1 (6 bases). Germline values: CDR1 MNHNS, CDR2 SASEGT. CDR3 length equals 13 residues. The ends were cut back, 6 bases at V and 0 bases at J, with 8 bases in the middle. Written as DNA, the CDR3 is TGTGCCAGCAGGGACAGAATGAACACTGAAGCTTTCTTT. Amino acids: CASRDRMNTEAFF.